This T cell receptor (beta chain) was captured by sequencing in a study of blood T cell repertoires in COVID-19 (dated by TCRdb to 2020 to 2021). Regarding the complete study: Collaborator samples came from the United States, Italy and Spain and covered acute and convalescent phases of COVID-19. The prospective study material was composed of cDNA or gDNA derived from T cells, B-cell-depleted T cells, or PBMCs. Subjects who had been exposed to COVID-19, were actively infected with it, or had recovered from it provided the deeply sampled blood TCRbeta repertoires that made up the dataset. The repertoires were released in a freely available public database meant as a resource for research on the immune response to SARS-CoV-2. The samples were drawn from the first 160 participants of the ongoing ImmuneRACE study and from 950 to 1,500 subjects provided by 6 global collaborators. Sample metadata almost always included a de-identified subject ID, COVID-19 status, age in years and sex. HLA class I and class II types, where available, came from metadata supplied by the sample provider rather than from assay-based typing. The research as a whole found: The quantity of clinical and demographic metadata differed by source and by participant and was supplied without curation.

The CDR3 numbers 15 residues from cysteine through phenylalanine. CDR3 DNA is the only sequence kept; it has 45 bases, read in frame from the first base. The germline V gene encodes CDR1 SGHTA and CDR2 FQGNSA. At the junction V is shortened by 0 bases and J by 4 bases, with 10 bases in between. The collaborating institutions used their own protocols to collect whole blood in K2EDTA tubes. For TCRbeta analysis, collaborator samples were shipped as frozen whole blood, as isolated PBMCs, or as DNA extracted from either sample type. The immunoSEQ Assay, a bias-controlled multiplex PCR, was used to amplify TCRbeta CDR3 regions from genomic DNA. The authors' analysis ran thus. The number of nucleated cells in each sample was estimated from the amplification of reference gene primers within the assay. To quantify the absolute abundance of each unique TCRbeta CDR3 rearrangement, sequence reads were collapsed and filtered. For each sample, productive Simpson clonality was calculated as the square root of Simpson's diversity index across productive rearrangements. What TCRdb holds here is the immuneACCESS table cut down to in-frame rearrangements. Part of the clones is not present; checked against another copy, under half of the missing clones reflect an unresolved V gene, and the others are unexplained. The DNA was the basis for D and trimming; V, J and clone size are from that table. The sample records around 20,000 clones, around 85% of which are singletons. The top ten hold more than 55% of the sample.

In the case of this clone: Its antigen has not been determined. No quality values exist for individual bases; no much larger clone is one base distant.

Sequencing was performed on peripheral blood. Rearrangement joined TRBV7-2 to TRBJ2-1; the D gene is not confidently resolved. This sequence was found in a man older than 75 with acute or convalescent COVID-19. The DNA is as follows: TGTGCCAGCAGCTTAGCTCGTCAGACTTACAATGAGCAGTTCTTC. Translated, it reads CASSLARQTYNEQFF. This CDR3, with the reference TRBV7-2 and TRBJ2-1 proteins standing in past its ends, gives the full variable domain GAGVSQSPSNKVTEKGKDVELRCDPISGHTALYWYRQSLGQGLEFLIYFQGNSAPDKSGLPSDRFSAERTGGSVSTLTIQRTQQEDSAVYLCASSLARQTYNEQFFGPGTRLTVL.